Listed here are 20 T cell receptor beta chains from one sample, sequenced in a study of cytomegalovirus exposure and HLA in healthy donors. This PCR relied on a set of 60 Vbeta primers and 13 Jbeta primers. Sequencing used immunoSEQ multiplex PCR; TCRdb keeps in-frame clones, though not all of them. The data contain around 99,000 clones, about 78% of them singletons. The sequencing input was PBMCs. The receptors were sampled from a man between 35 and 55 years old in good health and CMV-seronegative.

The chain joins TRBV7-9 to TRBJ2-7; 13 bases are a match to TRBD2. The CDR3 length is 16 residues. Germline V gene data show CDR1 as SEHNR and CDR2 as FQNEAQ (reference sequence). The V segment lost 6 bases and the J segment 2 bases; nucleotides outside the gene matches: 7. Here the CDR3 DNA reads TGTGCCAGCAGTCTTAGGACTAGCGGGAGCACCTACGAGCAGTACTTC. It codes for CASSLRTSGSTYEQYF.

The chain couples TRBV2 to TRBJ2-2; TRBD2 matches at 8 bases. Trimming at V came to 8 bases and at J to 6 bases, leaving 8 bases not matched to a gene. In germline, CDR1 is SNHLY, CDR2 FYNNEI. CDR3 size: 14 residues. The CDR3 DNA is TGTGCCAGCGATGGGGGACTAGGTTCCGGGGAGCTGTTTTTT. Amino acid sequence: CASDGGLGSGELFF.

This clone was picked up a small number of times. The V and J genes are TRBV29-1 and TRBJ2-7, with D perhaps TRBD2 (7 bases). CDR1 and CDR2 (germline): SQVTM, ANQGSEA. V was clipped by 3 bases and J by 5 bases, with 11 bases between them. The CDR3 length is 12 residues. CDR3 in DNA: TGCAGCGTTGACGGGCGGGGGCACGAGCAGTACTTC. Residues: CSVDGRGHEQYF.

This clone was seen a single time. The chain uses TRBV5-1 and TRBJ1-3, with D uncertain. The CDR3 sequence is 16 residues long. Germline CDR1 SGHRS, CDR2 YFSETQ. V was trimmed by 1 base and J by 2 bases, leaving 13 bases between them. The CDR3 bases are TGCGCCAGCAGCTTGCTCCTCCTGGGCCCTGGAAACACCATATATTTT. Its translation: CASSLLLLGPGNTIYF.

The count of this clone is one. CDR3 loop: CASTRRGGYEQYF. DNA for the CDR3: TGTGCCAGCACCCGAAGGGGGGGCTACGAGCAGTACTTC. The chain uses TRBV2 and TRBJ2-5, with D possibly TRBD2 on 7 matching bases. The J call may be faulty, since TRBJ2-7 better matches the DNA end. The germline V gene encodes CDR1 SNHLY and CDR2 FYNNEI. The CDR3 is 13 amino acids.

The chain uses TRBV19 and TRBJ1-6; weak D call: TRBD1 (6 bases). The CDR3 has 15 residues. V lost 3 bases and J lost 5, with 11 bases in between. Germline CDR1 is LNHDA and CDR2 is SQIVND (reference sequence). Here the CDR3 reads CASSIFGGHNSPLHF. For the CDR3, the DNA is TGTGCCAGTAGTATCTTTGGGGGCCATAATTCACCCCTCCACTTT.

This clone is a singleton in its sample. The V call is TRBV6-1, the J call TRBJ1-3; TRBD1 matches 7 bases. Trimming cost V 4 bases and J 4 bases; bases outside gene matches: 10. The CDR3 extends over 16 amino acids. The germline V gene has CDR1 MNHNS and CDR2 SASEGT. The CDR3 loop is CASSAIRQGAGNTIYF. The DNA of the CDR3 is TGTGCCAGCAGTGCGATCCGACAGGGCGCCGGAAACACCATATATTTT.

The chain uses TRBV6-6 and TRBJ1-2; 9 nucleotides match TRBD1. V shed 10 bases and J 6 bases; nucleotides not matched to a gene: 12. Germline loops: CDR1 MNHNY, CDR2 SVGAGI (reference sequence). CDR3 length equals 14 residues. The CDR3 sequence: CATSGTGYRNGYTF. CDR3 bases: TGTGCCACGTCCGGGACAGGGTACAGAAATGGCTACACCTTC.

J is TRBJ2-7 and V is TRBV30, with 10 bases aligning to TRBD2. Germline assignment: CDR1 GTSNPN and CDR2 SVGIG (reference sequence). The CDR3 has 15 residues. J gave up 4 bases and V 3 bases, and 9 bases lay outside the gene matches. The CDR3 loop reads CAWSLPGLAIYEQYF. The CDR3 DNA reads as TGTGCCTGGAGCCTACCGGGACTAGCGATTTACGAGCAGTACTTC. Looking up the rest from reference TRBV30 and TRBJ2-7 gives the full variable domain: SQTIHQWPATLVQPVGSPLSLECTVEGTSNPNLYWYRQAAGRGLQLLFYSVGIGQISSEVPQNLSASRPQDRQFILSSKKLLLSDSGFYLCAWSLPGLAIYEQYFGPGTRLTVT.

V usage is TRBV7-9 and J usage is TRBJ2-2, with a possible D match to TRBD2 (5 bases). Germline CDR1 SEHNR, CDR2 FQNEAQ (reference sequence). Trimming left V 1 base short and J 5 bases short, with 8 bases between. The CDR3 is 14 amino acids. CDR3 in amino acids: CASSLGLATGELFF. CDR3 nucleotide sequence: TGTGCCAGCAGCTTAGGCCTAGCTACCGGGGAGCTGTTTTTT.

CDR3 sequence reads: CARKTGSSYNSPLHF. DNA of the CDR3: TGTGCCCGAAAAACAGGGAGCTCCTATAATTCACCCCTCCACTTT. This rearrangement joins TRBV30 to TRBJ1-6; maybe TRBD1 (6 bases). Trimming cost V 8 bases and J 0 bases, with 14 bases left between them. Looked up from germline, CDR1 is GTSNPN and CDR2 is SVGIG (reference sequence). The length of the CDR3 is 15 residues.

This CDR3 is CASRGDTNNQPQHF. Here the CDR3 DNA reads TGTGCCAGCAGAGGTGACACGAACAATCAGCCCCAGCATTTT. The V call is TRBV2, the J call TRBJ1-5; unclear D gene. Germline V gene data show CDR1 as SNHLY and CDR2 as FYNNEI. Trimming took 6 bases from V and 3 from J, leaving 12 bases between them. The CDR3 has 14 residues.

The rearrangement joins TRBV5-4 to TRBJ2-6, with 10 nucleotides matching TRBD2. Looked up from germline, CDR1 is SGHNT and CDR2 is YYREEE (reference sequence). V dropped 8 bases and J dropped 4; count of bases not matched to a gene: 12. This CDR3 region has 17 residues. The CDR3 DNA reads as TGTGCCAGTGCTCCACTAGCGGGACCGGGGGGGGCCAACGTCCTGACTTTC. Encoded protein: CASAPLAGPGGANVLTF.

A remark on this clone: The same CDR3 can be traced to other DNA sequences in this sample. The chain is built from TRBV7-2 and TRBJ1-4; no firm D call. The CDR3 is 15 amino acids. Germline values: CDR1 SGHTA, CDR2 FQGNSA. Deletions cut 2 bases from V and 0 bases from J, with 7 bases between. The CDR3 reads CASSLLQTTNEKLFF. DNA of the CDR3: TGTGCCAGCAGCTTACTACAGACAACTAATGAAAAACTGTTTTTT.

The chain uses TRBV29-1 and TRBJ2-7; D is unresolved. The CDR3 consists of 12 residues. From germline, CDR1 is SQVTM and CDR2 ANQGSEA. Trimming removed 4 bases from V and 2 bases from J, with 9 bases in between. CDR3: CSVVVTTYEQYF. CDR3 sequence (DNA): TGCAGCGTTGTAGTCACCACCTACGAGCAGTACTTC.

The chain is built from TRBV28 and TRBJ2-3; TRBD2 aligns across 13 bases. J gave up 6 bases and V 2 bases, and 5 bases lay outside the gene matches. The CDR3 is 16 residues long. Germline V gene lookup returns CDR1 MDHEN and CDR2 SYDVKM. CDR3 sequence (DNA): TGTGCCAGCAGTTTAGCACTAGCGGGGGGGCGGGATACGCAGTATTTT. Amino acids: CASSLALAGGRDTQYF.

Relative to its sample, this clone is medium-sized. The J gene is TRBJ1-1, the V gene TRBV19, with unresolved D. This CDR3 has 13 residues. CDR1 and CDR2 (germline): LNHDA, SQIVND (reference sequence). V was cut by 6 bases and J by 5 bases, with 13 bases left in between. The CDR3 nucleotides are TGTGCCAGTAGGGGCCGTGAGTGGACTGAAGCTTTCTTT. This codes for CASRGREWTEAFF.

The V and J genes are TRBV28 and TRBJ2-1, with D perhaps matching TRBD2 (6 bases). V lost 3 bases to trimming and J lost 1 base, with 19 bases between them. The CDR3 is 18 amino acids. Germline V gene lookup returns CDR1 MDHEN and CDR2 SYDVKM. DNA for the CDR3: TGTGCCAGCAGTTTGGCAACTAGCTCCCGGACGTCCTACAATGAGCAGTTCTTC. This gives the protein CASSLATSSRTSYNEQFF.

This clone has more than one count but fewer than ten. The chain combines TRBV11-3 with TRBJ1-1, with 7 nucleotides matching TRBD1. V dropped 1 base and J dropped 8; count of bases not matched to a gene: 10. Germline values: CDR1 SGHNT, CDR2 YENEEA. The CDR3 is 15 residues long. CDR3 protein: CASSLGGQTGTEAFF. In DNA, the CDR3 is TGTGCCAGCAGCTTAGGGGGCCAGACAGGGACCGAAGCTTTCTTT.

J is TRBJ2-3 and V is TRBV15; 10 bases align to TRBD2. CDR3 length: 16 amino acids. Looked up from germline, CDR1 is LNHNV and CDR2 is YYDKDF (reference sequence). V lost 0 bases, J lost 6 bases, and 6 bases stayed unmatched. CDR3 region: CATSRDGLADRDTQYF. The CDR3 DNA reads as TGTGCCACCAGCAGAGATGGACTAGCGGACCGGGATACGCAGTATTTT. The complete variable domain, with remaining parts taken from reference TRBV15 and TRBJ2-3, reads DAMVIQNPRYQVTQFGKPVTLSCSQTLNHNVMYWYQQKSSQAPKLLFHYYDKDFNNEADTPDNFQSRRPNTSFCFLDIRSPGLGDTAMYLCATSRDGLADRDTQYFGPGTRLTVL.